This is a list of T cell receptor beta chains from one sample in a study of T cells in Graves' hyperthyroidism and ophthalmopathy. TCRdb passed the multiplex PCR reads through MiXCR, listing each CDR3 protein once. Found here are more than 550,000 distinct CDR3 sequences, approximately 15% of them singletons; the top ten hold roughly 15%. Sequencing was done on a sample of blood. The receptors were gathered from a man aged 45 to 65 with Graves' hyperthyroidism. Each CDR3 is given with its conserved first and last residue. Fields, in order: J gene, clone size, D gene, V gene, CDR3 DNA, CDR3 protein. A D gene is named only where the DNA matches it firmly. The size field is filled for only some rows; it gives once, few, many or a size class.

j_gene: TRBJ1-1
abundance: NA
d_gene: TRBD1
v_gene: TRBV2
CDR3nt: TGTGCCAGCAGTGAGACAGGGGGCAGTGGGAACACTGAAGCTTTCTTT
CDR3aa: CASSETGGSGNTEAFF

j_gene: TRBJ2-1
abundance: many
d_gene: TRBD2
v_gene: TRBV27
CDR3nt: TGTGCCAGCAGTTTGTCGGGACTAGAGGAGTACAATGAGCAGTTCTTC
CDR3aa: CASSLSGLEEYNEQFF

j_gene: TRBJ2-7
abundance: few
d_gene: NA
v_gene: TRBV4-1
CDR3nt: TGCGCCAGCAGCCAAAACGTTTACTACGAGCAGTACTTC
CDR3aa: CASSQNVYYEQYF

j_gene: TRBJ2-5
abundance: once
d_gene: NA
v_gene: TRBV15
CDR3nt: TGTGCCACCAGCAGAGTCGTCGGGGTTAGGACCCAGTACTTC
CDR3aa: CATSRVVGVRTQYF

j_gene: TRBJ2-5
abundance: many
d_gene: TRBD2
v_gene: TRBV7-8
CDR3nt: TGTGCCAGCAGCTTAGCATGGGGACTAGCGGGAGTGGAGACCCAGTACTTC
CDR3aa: CASSLAWGLAGVETQYF

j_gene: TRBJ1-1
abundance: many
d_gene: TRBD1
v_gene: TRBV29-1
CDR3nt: TGCAGCGTCCTTGTGAGGGACAGGGCCACTGAAGCTTTCTTT
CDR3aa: CSVLVRDRATEAFF

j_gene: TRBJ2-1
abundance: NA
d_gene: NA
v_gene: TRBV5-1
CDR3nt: TGCGCCAGCAGCTTGGGGGATATGAATGAGCAGTTCTTC
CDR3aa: CASSLGDMNEQFF

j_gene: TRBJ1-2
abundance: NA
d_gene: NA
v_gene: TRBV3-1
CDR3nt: TGTGCCAGCAGCCAAGTTCCAGATAACTATGGCTACACCTTC
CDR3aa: CASSQVPDNYGYTF

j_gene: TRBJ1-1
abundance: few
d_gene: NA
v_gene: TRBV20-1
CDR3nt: TGCAGTGCTAGAGGCGGGGCCGCTGAAGCTTTCTTT
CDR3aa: CSARGGAAEAFF

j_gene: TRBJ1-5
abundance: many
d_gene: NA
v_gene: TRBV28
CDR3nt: TGTGCCAGCAGTTTGCGGGGCGCGAGCAATCAGCCCCAGCATTTT
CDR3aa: CASSLRGASNQPQHF

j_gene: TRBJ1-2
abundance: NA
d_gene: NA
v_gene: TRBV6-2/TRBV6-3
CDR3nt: TGTGCCAGCAGTTATACCGAGAAACCTAACTATGGCTACACCTTC
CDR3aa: CASSYTEKPNYGYTF

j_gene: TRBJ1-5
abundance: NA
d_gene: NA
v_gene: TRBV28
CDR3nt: TGTGCCAGCAGTCTGGGCTGGGCAGGAGGCAATCAGCCCCAGCATTTT
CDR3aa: CASSLGWAGGNQPQHF

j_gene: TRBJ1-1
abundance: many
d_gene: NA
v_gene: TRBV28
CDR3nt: TGTACCACTCTTGGGGGCTCTGGTTGGGGCACTGAAGCTTTCTTT
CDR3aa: CTTLGGSGWGTEAFF

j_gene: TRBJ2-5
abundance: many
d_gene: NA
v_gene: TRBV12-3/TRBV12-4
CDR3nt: TGTGCCAGCAGTTCCTATGGGACCTCCAGGGAGACCCAGTACTTC
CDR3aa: CASSSYGTSRETQYF

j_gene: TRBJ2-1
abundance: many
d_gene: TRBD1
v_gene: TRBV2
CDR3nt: TGTGCCAGCAGTGGACGTATTGGGCAGGGGGATGAGCAGTTCTTC
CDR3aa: CASSGRIGQGDEQFF

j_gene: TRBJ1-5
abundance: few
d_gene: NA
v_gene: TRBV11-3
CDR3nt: TGTGCCAGCAGCTTAGATCTTGTCAGGGATCAGCCCCAGCATTTT
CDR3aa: CASSLDLVRDQPQHF

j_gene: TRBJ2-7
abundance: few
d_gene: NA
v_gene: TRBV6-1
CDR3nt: TGTGCCAGCAGGCTGACCTACGAGCAGTACTTC
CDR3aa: CASRLTYEQYF

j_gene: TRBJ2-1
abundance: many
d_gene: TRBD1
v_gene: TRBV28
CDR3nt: TGTGCCAGCAGTTTGCAACCGGGACAGGGAAAGTTCAATGAGCAGTTCTTC
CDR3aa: CASSLQPGQGKFNEQFF

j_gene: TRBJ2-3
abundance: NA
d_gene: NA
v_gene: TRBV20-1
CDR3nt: TGCAGTGCTCCCGCTCGCGCGACAGATACGCAGTATTTT
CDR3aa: CSAPARATDTQYF

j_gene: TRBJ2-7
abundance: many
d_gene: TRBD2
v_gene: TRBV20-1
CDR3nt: TGCAGTGCTAGGCAATTTAGCGGGAGCTCCTACGAGCAGTACTTC
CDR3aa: CSARQFSGSSYEQYF

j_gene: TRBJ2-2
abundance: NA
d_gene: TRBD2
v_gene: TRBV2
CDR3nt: TGTGCCAGCAACCTAGCGGCGAACACCGGGGAGCTGTTTTTT
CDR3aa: CASNLAANTGELFF

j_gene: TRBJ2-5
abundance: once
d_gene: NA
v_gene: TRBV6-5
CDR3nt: TGTGCCAGCACTACCGAGACCCAGTACTTC
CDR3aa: CASTTETQYF

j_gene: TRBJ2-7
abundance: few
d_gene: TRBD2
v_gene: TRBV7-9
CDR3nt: TGTGCCAGCAGCTTAGGGGGGGGAATTAGAGGTTACGAGCAGTACTTC
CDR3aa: CASSLGGGIRGYEQYF

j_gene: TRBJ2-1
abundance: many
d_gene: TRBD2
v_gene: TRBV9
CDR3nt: TGTGCCAGCAGCGTGGGACTAGCGGAGTACAATGAGCAGTTCTTC
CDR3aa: CASSVGLAEYNEQFF

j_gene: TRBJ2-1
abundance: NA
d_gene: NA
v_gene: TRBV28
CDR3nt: TGTGTCGGCAGTTTAGGAGCGGAATCCTCCTACAATGAGCAGTTCTTC
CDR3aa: CVGSLGAESSYNEQFF

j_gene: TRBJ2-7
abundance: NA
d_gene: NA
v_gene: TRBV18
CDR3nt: TGTGCCAGCTCACCACCCCCCAGGGGAACCTACGAGCAGTACTTC
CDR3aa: CASSPPPRGTYEQYF

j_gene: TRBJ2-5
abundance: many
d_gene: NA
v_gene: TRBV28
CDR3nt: TGTGCCAGCAGCCCCTTCGGCGTGCGGGGCGCCAGGGAGACCCAGTACTTC
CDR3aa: CASSPFGVRGARETQYF

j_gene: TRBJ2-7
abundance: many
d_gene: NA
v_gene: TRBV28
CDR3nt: TGTGCCAGCAGTTTCCAGCGGAGTGGGGCCTACGAGCAGTACTTC
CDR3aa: CASSFQRSGAYEQYF

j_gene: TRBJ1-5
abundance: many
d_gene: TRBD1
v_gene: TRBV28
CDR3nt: TGTGCCAGCAGGTCCCGGGACAGGACATATAGCAATCAGCCCCAGCATTTT
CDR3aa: CASRSRDRTYSNQPQHF

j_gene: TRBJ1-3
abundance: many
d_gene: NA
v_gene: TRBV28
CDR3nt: TGTGCCAGCACCTCTCCGGGGCAGTCCTCTGGAAACACCATATATTTT
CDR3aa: CASTSPGQSSGNTIYF

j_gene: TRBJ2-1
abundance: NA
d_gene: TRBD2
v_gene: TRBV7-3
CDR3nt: TGTGCCAGCGCGGGTAGCGGGATACAGTTCTTC
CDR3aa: CASAGSGIQFF

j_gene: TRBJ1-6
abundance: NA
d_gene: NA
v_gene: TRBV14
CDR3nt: TGTGCCAGCAGCCCACTTTTGGATTCACCCCTCCACTTT
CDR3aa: CASSPLLDSPLHF

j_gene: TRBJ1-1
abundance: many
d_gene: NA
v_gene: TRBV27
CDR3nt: TGTGCCAGTCGAAAGGGTGCCACTGAAGCTTTCTTT
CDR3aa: CASRKGATEAFF

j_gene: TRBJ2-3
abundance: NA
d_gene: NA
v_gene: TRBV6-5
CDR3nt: TGTGCCAGCAGATTACTAGGGAACACAGATACGCAGTATTTT
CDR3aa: CASRLLGNTDTQYF

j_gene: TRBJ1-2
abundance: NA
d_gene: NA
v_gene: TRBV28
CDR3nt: TGTGCCAGCCAATCTAACTATGGCTACACCTTC
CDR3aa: CASQSNYGYTF

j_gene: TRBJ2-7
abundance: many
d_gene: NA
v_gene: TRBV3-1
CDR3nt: TGTGCCAGCAGCCACTCGACCTACGAGCAGTACTTC
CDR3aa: CASSHSTYEQYF

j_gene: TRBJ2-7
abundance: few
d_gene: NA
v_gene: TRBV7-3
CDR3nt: TGTGCCAGCAGCTTAAGGAGCGGCGACGAGCAGTACTTC
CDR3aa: CASSLRSGDEQYF

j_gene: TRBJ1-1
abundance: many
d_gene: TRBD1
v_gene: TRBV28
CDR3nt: TGTGCCAGCAGTTCGAACAGGGGTATGATGCGAAACACTGAAGCTTTCTTT
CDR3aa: CASSSNRGMMRNTEAFF

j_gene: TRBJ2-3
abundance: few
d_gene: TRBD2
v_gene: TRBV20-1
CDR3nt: TGCAGTGCTAGAGGGGGGACTAGCGGGCCCAGCACAGATACGCAGTATTTT
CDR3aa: CSARGGTSGPSTDTQYF

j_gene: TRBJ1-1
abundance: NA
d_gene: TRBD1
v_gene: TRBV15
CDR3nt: TGTGCCACCAGCAGGGGGGACAGTGAAGCTTTCTTT
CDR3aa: CATSRGDSEAFF

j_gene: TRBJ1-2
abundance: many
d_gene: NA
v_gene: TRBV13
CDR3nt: TGTGCCAGCAGCCTAACGCAGGGTTACGATGGCTACACCTTC
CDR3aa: CASSLTQGYDGYTF

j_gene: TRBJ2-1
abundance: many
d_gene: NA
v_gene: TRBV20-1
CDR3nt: TGCAGTGCTAGACTTAGAAGCGGGCAAACATTTTACAATGAGCAGTTCTTC
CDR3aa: CSARLRSGQTFYNEQFF

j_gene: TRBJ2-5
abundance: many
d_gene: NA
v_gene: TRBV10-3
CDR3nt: TGTGCCATCAGTGAGGGAGGGGGAGAGACCCAGTACTTC
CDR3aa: CAISEGGGETQYF

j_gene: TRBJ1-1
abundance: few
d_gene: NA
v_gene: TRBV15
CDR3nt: TGTGCCACCAACAGAGATTCCTTGAACACTGAAGCTTTCTTT
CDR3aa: CATNRDSLNTEAFF

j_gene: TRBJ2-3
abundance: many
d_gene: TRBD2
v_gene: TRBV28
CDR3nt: TGTGCCAGCAGCACCCCCTGGGCTAGCGGGAGAACAGATACGCAGTATTTT
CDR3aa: CASSTPWASGRTDTQYF

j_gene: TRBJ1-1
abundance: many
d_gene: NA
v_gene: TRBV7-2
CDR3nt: TGTGCCAGCAGCCCACCCTTTTATAGAGGAACTGAAGCTTTCTTT
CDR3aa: CASSPPFYRGTEAFF

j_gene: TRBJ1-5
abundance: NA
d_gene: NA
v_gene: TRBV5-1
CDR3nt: TGCGCCAGCAGCTTGGCCGGGACGGTGGGTCAGCCCCAGCATTTT
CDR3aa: CASSLAGTVGQPQHF

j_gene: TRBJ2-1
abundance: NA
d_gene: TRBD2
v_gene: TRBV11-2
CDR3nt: TGTGCCAGCAGCCCCGGGACTAGCGGGACCGGAAGCTCCTACAATGAGCAGTTCTTC
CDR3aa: CASSPGTSGTGSSYNEQFF

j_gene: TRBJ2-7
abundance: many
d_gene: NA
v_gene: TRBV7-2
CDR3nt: TGTGCCAGCAGCTTAGATGGAGGGGGATTGGAGCAGTACTTC
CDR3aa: CASSLDGGGLEQYF

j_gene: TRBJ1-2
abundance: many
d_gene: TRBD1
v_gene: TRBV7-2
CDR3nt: TGTGCCAGCAGCTTATTCGTACAGGGGACTGGCTACACCTTC
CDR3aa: CASSLFVQGTGYTF

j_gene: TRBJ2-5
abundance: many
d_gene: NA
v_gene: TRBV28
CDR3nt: TGTGCCAGCAGTTTAAGTCAGGGCCCAGGGGAAGAGACCCAGTACTTC
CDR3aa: CASSLSQGPGEETQYF

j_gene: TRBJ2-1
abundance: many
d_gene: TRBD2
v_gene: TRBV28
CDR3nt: TGTGCCAGCACCCTGGGGGCGGGAGGGCCGTACAATGAGCAGTTCTTC
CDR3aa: CASTLGAGGPYNEQFF

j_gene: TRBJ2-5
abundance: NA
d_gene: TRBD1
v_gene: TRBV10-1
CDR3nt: TGCGCCAGCGGATCGGGACAGGGGGAAGAGACCCAGTACTTC
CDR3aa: CASGSGQGEETQYF

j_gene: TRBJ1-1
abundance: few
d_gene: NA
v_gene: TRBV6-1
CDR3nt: TGTGCCAGCAGTGAATCCCTTTACATGAACACTGAAGCTTTCTTT
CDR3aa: CASSESLYMNTEAFF

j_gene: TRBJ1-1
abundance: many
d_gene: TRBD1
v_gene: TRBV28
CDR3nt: TGTGCCAGCAGTGACAGGGAGGACACTGAAGCTTTCTTT
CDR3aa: CASSDREDTEAFF